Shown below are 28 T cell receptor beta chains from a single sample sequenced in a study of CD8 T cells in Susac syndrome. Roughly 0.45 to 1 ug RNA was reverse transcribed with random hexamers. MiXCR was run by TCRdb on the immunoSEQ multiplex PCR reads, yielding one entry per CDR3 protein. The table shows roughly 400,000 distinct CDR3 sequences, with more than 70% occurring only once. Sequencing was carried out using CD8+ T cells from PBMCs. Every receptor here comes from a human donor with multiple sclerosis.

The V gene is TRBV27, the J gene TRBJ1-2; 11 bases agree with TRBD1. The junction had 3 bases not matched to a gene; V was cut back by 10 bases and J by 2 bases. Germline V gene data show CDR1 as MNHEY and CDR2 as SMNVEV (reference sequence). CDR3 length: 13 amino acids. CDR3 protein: CAIWDRGNYGYTF. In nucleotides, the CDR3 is TGTGCCATCTGGGACAGGGGGAACTATGGCTACACCTTC.

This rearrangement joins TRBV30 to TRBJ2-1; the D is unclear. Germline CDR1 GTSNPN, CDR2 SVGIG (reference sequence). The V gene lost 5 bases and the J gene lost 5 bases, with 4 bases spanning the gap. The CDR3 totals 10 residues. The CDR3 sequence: CAWGNNEQFF. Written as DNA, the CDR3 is TGTGCCTGGGGTAACAATGAGCAGTTCTTC. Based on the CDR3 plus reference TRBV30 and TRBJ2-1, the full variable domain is SQTIHQWPATLVQPVGSPLSLECTVEGTSNPNLYWYRQAAGRGLQLLFYSVGIGQISSEVPQNLSASRPQDRQFILSSKKLLLSDSGFYLCAWGNNEQFFGPGTRLTVL.

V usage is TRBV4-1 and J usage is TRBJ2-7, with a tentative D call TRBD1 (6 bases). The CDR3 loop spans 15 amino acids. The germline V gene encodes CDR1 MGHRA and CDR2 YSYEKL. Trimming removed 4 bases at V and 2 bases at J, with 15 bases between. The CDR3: CASSRALQGTYEQYF. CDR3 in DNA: TGCGCCAGCAGCCGAGCTCTCCAGGGGACCTACGAGCAGTACTTC.

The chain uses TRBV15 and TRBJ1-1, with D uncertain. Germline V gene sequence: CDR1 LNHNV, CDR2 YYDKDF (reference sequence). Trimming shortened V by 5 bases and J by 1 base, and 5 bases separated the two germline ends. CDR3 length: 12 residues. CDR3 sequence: CATSRWNTEAFF. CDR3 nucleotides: TGTGCCACCAGCCGATGGAACACTGAAGCTTTCTTT.

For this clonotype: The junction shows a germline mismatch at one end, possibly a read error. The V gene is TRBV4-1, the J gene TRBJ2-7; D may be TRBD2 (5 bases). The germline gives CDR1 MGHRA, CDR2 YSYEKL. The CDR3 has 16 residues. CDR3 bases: TGCGCCAGCAGACAAGCAATTGGGATAGAGGGTTACGAGCAGTACTTC. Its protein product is CASRQAIGIEGYEQYF.

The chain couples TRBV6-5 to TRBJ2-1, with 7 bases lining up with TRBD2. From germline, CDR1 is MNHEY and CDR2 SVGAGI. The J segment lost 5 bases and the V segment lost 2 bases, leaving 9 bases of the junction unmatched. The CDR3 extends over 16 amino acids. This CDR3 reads CASSYLASGYHNEQFF. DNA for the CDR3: TGTGCCAGCAGTTACCTGGCTAGCGGTTACCACAATGAGCAGTTCTTC.

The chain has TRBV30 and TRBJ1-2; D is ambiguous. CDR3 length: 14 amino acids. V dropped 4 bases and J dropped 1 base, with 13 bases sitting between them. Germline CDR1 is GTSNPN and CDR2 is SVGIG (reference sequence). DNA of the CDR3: TGTGCCTGGACAGAACCTGGCATTAACTATGGCTACACCTTC. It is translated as CAWTEPGINYGYTF.

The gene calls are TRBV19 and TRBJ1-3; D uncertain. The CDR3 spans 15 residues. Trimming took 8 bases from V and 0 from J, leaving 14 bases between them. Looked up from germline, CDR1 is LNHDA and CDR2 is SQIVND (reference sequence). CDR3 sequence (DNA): TGTGCCAGTGGTTTGGATGAGATCTCTGGAAACACCATATATTTT. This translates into CASGLDEISGNTIYF. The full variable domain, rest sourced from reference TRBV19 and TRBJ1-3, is DGGITQSPKYLFRKEGQNVTLSCEQNLNHDAMYWYRQDPGQGLRLIYYSQIVNDFQKGDIAEGYSVSREKKESFPLTVTSAQKNPTAFYLCASGLDEISGNTIYFGEGSWLTVV.

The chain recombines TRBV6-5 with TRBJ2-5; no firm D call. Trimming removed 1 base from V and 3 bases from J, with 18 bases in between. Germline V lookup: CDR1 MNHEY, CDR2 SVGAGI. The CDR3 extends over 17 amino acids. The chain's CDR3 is CASSYLQPGHEEETQYF. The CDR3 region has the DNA TGTGCCAGCAGTTACTTACAACCGGGCCACGAAGAAGAGACCCAGTACTTC.

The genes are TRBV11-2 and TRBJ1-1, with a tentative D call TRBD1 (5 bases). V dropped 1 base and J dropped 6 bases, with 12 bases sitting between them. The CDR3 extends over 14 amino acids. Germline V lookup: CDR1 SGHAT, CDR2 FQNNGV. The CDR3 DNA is TGTGCCAGCAGCTTAGGTGGGGCGTCGGCTGAAGCTTTCTTT. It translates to CASSLGGASAEAFF.

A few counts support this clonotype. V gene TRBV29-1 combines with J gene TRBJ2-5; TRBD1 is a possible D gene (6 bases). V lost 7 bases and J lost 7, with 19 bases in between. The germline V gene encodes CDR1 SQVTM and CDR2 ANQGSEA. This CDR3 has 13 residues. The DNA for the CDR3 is TGCAGCGCAAGGACTGGGGGCATAGGGACCCAGTACTTC. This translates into CSARTGGIGTQYF.

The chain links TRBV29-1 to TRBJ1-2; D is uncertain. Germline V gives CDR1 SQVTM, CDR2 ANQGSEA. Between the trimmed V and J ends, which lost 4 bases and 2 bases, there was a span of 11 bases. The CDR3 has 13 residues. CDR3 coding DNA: TGCAGCGTTGTCCTAGGAAAAAACTATGGCTACACCTTC. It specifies CSVVLGKNYGYTF.

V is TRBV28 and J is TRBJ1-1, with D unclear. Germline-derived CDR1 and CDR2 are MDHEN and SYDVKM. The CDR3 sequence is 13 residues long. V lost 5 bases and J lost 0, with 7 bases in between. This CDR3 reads CASSASMNTEAFF. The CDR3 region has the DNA TGTGCCAGCAGTGCCTCGATGAACACTGAAGCTTTCTTT.

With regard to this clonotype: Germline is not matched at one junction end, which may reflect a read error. CDR3 loop: CATSGGGGSNNEQFF. Written as DNA, the CDR3 is TGTGCCACCAGTGGTGGGGGAGGCTCCAACAATGAGCAGTTCTTC. This chain connects TRBV24-1 to TRBJ2-1; possibly TRBD2 for D (6 bases). This CDR3 region has 15 residues. The germline V gene encodes CDR1 KGHDR and CDR2 SFDVKD.

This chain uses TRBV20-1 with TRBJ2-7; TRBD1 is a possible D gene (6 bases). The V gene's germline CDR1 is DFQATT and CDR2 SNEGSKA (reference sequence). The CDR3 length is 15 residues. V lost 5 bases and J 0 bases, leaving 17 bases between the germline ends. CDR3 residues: CSAEPRGSSSYEQYF. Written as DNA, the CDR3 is TGCAGTGCTGAACCCAGGGGCTCCAGCTCCTACGAGCAGTACTTC.

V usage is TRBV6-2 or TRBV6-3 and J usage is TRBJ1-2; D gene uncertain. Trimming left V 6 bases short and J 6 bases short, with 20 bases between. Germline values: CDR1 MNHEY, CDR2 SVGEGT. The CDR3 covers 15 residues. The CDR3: CASSLQMKVWDGYTF. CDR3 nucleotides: TGTGCCAGCAGCCTCCAGATGAAGGTTTGGGATGGCTACACCTTC.

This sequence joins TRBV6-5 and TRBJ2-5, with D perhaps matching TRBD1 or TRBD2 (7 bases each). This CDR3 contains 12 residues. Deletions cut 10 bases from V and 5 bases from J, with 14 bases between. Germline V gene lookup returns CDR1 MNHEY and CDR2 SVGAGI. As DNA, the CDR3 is TGTGCCACACAGGGAGGGGGCGAGACCCAGTACTTC. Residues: CATQGGGETQYF.

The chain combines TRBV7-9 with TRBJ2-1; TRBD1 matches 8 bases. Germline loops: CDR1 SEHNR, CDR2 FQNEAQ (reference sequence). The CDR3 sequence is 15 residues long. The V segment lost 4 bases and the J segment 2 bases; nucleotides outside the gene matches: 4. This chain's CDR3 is CASSWDRTPYNEQFF. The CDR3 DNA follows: TGTGCCAGCAGCTGGGACAGGACCCCCTACAATGAGCAGTTCTTC.

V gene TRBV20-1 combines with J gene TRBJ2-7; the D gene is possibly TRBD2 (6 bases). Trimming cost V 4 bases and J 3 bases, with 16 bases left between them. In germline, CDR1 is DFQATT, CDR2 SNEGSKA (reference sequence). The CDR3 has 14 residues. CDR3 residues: CSATTSGDYYEQYF. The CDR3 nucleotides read TGCAGTGCTACCACGTCGGGAGATTACTACGAGCAGTACTTC.

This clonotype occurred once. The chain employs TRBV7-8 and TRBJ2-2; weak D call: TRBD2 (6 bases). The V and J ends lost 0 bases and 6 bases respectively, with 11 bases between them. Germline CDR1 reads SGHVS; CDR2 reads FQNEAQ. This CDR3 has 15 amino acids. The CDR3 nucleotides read TGTGCCAGCAGCTTAGCGGGAGGAGGAGCCGGGGAGCTGTTTTTT. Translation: CASSLAGGGAGELFF.

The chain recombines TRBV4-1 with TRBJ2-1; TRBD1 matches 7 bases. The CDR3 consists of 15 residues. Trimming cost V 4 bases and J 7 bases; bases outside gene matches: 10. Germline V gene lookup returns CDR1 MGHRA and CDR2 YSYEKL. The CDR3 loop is CASSLWTGNVNEQFF. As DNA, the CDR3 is TGCGCCAGCAGCCTTTGGACAGGAAACGTAAATGAGCAGTTCTTC.

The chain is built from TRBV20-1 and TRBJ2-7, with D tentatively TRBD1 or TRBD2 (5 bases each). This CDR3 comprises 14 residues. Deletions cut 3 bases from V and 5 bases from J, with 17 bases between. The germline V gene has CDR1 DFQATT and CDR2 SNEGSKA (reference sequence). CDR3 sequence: CSARGIGETHEQYF. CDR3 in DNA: TGCAGTGCTAGGGGAATAGGGGAGACCCACGAGCAGTACTTC.

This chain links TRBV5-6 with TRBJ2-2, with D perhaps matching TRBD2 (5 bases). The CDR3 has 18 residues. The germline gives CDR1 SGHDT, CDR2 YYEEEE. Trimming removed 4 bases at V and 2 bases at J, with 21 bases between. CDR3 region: CASSLSASRSSNTGELFF. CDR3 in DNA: TGTGCCAGCAGCCTCTCCGCTAGCCGGTCTAGCAACACCGGGGAGCTGTTTTTT.

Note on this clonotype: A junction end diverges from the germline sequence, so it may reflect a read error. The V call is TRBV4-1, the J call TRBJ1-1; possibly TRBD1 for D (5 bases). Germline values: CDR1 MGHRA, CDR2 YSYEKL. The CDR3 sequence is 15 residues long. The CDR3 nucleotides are TGCGCCAGCAGCCAAGATTCCCAGGGTGGCACTGAAACTTTCTTT. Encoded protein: CASSQDSQGGTETFF.

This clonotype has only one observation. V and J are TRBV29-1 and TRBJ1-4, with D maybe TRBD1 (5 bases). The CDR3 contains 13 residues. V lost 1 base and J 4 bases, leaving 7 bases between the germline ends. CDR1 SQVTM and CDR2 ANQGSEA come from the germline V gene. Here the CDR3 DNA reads TGCAGCGTTGAAGGGGACGGTAATGAAAAACTGTTTTTT. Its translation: CSVEGDGNEKLFF.

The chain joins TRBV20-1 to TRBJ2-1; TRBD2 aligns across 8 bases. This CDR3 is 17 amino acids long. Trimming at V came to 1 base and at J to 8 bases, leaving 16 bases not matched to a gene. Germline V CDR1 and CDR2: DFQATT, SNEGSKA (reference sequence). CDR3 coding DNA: TGCAGTGCTAGAGCAAGGTTTCGCGAGCGGGAGTTGGATGAGCAGTTCTTC. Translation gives CSARARFRERELDEQFF.

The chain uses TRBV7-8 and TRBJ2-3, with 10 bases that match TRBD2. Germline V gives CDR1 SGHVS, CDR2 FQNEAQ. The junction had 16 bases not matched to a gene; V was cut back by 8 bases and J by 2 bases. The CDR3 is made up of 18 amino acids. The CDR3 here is CASDKSGLAGDFTDTQYF. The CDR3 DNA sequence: TGTGCCAGCGATAAATCTGGCCTAGCGGGGGACTTCACAGATACGCAGTATTTT.

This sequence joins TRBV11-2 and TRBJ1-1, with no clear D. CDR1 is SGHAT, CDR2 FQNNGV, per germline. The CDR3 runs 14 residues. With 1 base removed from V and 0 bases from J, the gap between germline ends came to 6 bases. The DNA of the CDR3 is TGTGCCAGCAGCTTAGGACATGTGAACACTGAAGCTTTCTTT. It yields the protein CASSLGHVNTEAFF.